Detailed here is one T cell receptor (beta chain). Its target is unknown. Deletions cut 4 bases from V and 2 bases from J, with 12 bases between. Per germline, CDR1 MNHEY and CDR2 SVGAGI. This CDR3 spans 14 amino acids. Using immunoSEQ multiplex PCR, the repertoire was profiled, and TCRdb retains in-frame clones only, with some absent. The data contain more than 20,000 clones, roughly 90% of them singletons. This sample is part of a study of T cells in localized non-small cell lung cancer. Whole-study findings and limits: Median roughly 57 top-100 tumor clones were shared with paired adjacent lung. The study linked higher blood T cell density to longer overall survival. Adjacent uninvolved lung tissue had the highest T cell clonality, exceeding tumor.

The chain carries TRBV6-5 and TRBJ2-7; perhaps D is TRBD1 or TRBD2 (5 bases each). Material: peripheral blood, obtained before any cancer treatment. This sequence was found in a female donor older than 55 with stage I lung adenocarcinoma. The CDR3 reads CASSSYGTAYEQYF. CDR3 DNA sequence: TGTGCCAGCAGTTCGTACGGGACGGCCTACGAGCAGTACTTC.